Detailed here is one TCR beta chain. The target antigen is unknown. Produced via immunoSEQ multiplex PCR; TCRdb's table is partial and in-frame only. The table records tens of thousands of clones, about 83% of them present only once. These data are taken from a study of T cell responses to AZD1222 COVID-19 vaccine. CDR1 is SGHTA and CDR2 is FQGNSA in the germline V gene. V lost 5 bases, J lost 6 bases, and 9 bases stayed unmatched. The CDR3 runs to 14 residues. General study results and limits: Only six individuals given AZD1222 were seropositive at baseline.

Pooling was applied to second doses at about 4 or about 12 weeks. This receptor was obtained from an adult who received the AZD1222 COVID-19 vaccine. The sequenced sample was peripheral blood, obtained 28 days after the second AZD1222 dose. The chain carries TRBV7-2 and TRBJ2-7; 8 positions agree with TRBD1. The CDR3 is CASSDPRGLSEQYF. CDR3 coding DNA: TGTGCCAGCAGCGATCCCAGGGGGCTTTCCGAGCAGTACTTC.